This T cell receptor (beta chain) was documented in a study of Graves' ophthalmopathy and Graves' hyperthyroidism. This clonotype was recorded at least ten times. The target antigen is unknown. From fresh peripheral blood, roughly 10 ml in volume, the PBMCs were obtained. Study-level results: From stable hyperthyroidism, ophthalmopathy was separated by a 13-signature model with 85% to 90% sensitivity and 75% to 82% specificity. Most thyroid clonotypes expanded beyond 0.001 frequency were also found in blood. It was with 70.59% sensitivity and under 85% specificity that the model predicted ophthalmopathy progression.

Scientists amplified the TCR beta CDR3 regions from RNA transcripts. Second-round multiplex PCR followed a first-round RT-PCR using HTBI primers. TCRdb reprocessed the multiplex PCR reads with MiXCR, giving one entry per CDR3 protein. In the table there are about half a million distinct CDR3 sequences, about 15% of which are singletons. The clonotype was recovered from a woman in her 30s with Graves' ophthalmopathy. The source material was blood.

The CDR3 DNA reads as TGTGCCAGCAGCCAAGATCCTGTCAGATCGGGCTATGGCTACACCTTC. It encodes CASSQDPVRSGYGYTF. This chain links TRBV11-2 with TRBJ1-2; D is uncertain. Germline-derived CDR1 and CDR2 are SGHAT and FQNNGV. CDR3 size: 16 residues. With 5 bases removed from V and 4 bases from J, the gap between germline ends came to 20 bases.